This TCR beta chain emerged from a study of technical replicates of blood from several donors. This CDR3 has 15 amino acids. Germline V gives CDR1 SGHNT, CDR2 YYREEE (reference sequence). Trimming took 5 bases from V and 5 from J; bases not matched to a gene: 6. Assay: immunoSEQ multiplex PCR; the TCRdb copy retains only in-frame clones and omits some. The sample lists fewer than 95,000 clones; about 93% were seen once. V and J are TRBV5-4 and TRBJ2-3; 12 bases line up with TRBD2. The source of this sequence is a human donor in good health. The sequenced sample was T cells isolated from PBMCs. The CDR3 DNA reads TGTGCCAGCAGGCCTAGCGGGGGGGCCGTAGATACGCAGTATTTT. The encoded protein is CASRPSGGAVDTQYF.